This TCR beta chain came from a study of T cell changes during pregnancy in multiple sclerosis. Sequencing used immunoSEQ multiplex PCR; TCRdb keeps in-frame clones, though not all of them. In the table there are approximately 120,000 clones, 90% to 96% of which are singletons. The source material was peripheral blood, sampled after pregnancy. This TCR was recovered from a female donor with multiple sclerosis, enrolled in a pregnancy study.

The CDR3 here is CASSTQGGVHPQHF. DNA for the CDR3: TGTGCCAGCAGTACCCAGGGTGGTGTCCATCCCCAGCATTTT. The chain is built from TRBV28 and TRBJ1-5; tentatively, D is TRBD1 (5 bases). Trimming stripped 5 bases from V and 10 bases from J, with 18 bases between. This CDR3 has 14 amino acids. The V gene's germline CDR1 is MDHEN and CDR2 SYDVKM. Together with reference TRBV28 and TRBJ1-5, the CDR3 gives the full variable domain: DVKVTQSSRYLVKRTGEKVFLECVQDMDHENMFWYRQDPGLGLRLIYFSYDVKMKEKGDIPEGYSVSREKKERFSLILESASTNQTSMYLCASSTQGGVHPQHFGDGTRLSIL.